This TCR beta chain was profiled in a study of cytomegalovirus exposure and HLA in healthy donors. V lost 4 bases and J lost 3, with 16 bases in between. Germline V gives CDR1 GTSNPN, CDR2 SVGIG (reference sequence). The CDR3 is 14 amino acids. Only in-frame clones appear in the TCRdb table, and some are missing; sequencing was by immunoSEQ multiplex PCR. The sample has tens of thousands of clones, 70% to 90% seen once; the top ten hold 3% to 4%. This TCR came from a woman aged 18-29 years in good health and CMV-seropositive. The sequenced material came from PBMCs. This chain uses TRBV30 with TRBJ2-7; D is perhaps TRBD1 (6 bases). In DNA form, the CDR3 reads TGTGCCTGGAACCCCGGGACGGGACACTACGAGCAGTACTTC. This codes for CAWNPGTGHYEQYF.